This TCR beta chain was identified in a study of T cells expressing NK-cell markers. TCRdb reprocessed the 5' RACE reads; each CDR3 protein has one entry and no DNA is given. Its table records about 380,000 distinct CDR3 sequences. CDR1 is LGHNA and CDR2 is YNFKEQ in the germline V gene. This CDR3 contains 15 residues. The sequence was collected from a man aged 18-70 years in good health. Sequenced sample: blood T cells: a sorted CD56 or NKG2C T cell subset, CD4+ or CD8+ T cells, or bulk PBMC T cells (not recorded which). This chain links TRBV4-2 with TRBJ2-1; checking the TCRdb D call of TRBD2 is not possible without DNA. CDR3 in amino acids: CASGLKRGGFYEQFF.